The 30 T cell receptor beta chains presented below share a single source sample, sequenced in a study of shared clonotypes between healthy human individuals. Sequencing used immunoSEQ multiplex PCR; TCRdb keeps in-frame clones, though not all of them. Of about 980,000 clones in the sample, approximately 80% were seen once. Sequences were obtained from memory CD4+ T cells sorted from blood. Subset here: CD45RA-negative fraction. The receptor source for this set is a man younger than 35 in good health.

The V gene is TRBV15, the J gene TRBJ2-1; the match to TRBD1 covers 7 bases. This CDR3 spans 15 amino acids. V shed 3 bases and J 4 bases; nucleotides not matched to a gene: 6. CDR1 and CDR2 from the germline V gene are LNHNV and YYDKDF (reference sequence). The CDR3 region is CATSSRQGSYNEQFF. The CDR3 DNA reads as TGTGCCACCAGCAGCCGACAGGGAAGTTACAATGAGCAGTTCTTC.

The chain links TRBV7-2 to TRBJ2-1; 7 nucleotides align to TRBD2. This CDR3 comprises 15 residues. The V and J ends lost 5 bases and 8 bases, in that order; junction bases with no gene match: 12. CDR1 SGHTA and CDR2 FQGNSA come from the germline V gene. CDR3 residues: CASSPGGSPVYEQFF. The CDR3 nucleotides read TGTGCCAGCAGCCCGGGCGGGAGTCCGGTCTATGAGCAGTTCTTC.

The J gene is TRBJ2-1, the V gene TRBV5-4; perhaps TRBD1 as D (6 bases). Germline V gene sequence: CDR1 SGHNT, CDR2 YYREEE (reference sequence). With 4 bases removed from V and 11 bases from J, the gap between germline ends came to 10 bases. The CDR3 has 11 amino acids. The CDR3 spells CASSRGGKQFF. The CDR3 DNA is TGTGCCAGCAGCAGAGGGGGAAAGCAGTTCTTC.

This clone was seen a handful of times. The chain uses TRBV7-6 and TRBJ2-3, with a tentative D call TRBD2 (6 bases). The CDR3 has 14 amino acids. CDR1 is SGHVS and CDR2 is FNYEAQ in the germline V gene. V dropped 6 bases and J dropped 1 base, with 11 bases sitting between them. This chain's CDR3 is CASRGDSRTDTQYF. CDR3 sequence (DNA): TGTGCCAGCAGGGGGGACTCTCGCACAGATACGCAGTATTTT.

As concerns this clone: A read error is possible here, since a much larger clone lies one base away. The V gene is TRBV6-5, the J gene TRBJ2-1, with D unclear. Germline CDR1 is MNHEY and CDR2 is SVGAGI. V was pared by 6 bases and J by 3 bases, with 3 bases between. CDR3 length: 11 amino acids. The CDR3 is CASSIYNEQFF. The CDR3 nucleotides read TGTGCCAGCAGCATCTACAATGAGCAGTTCTTC.

J is TRBJ2-5 and V is TRBV28, with D hard to call. This CDR3 has 16 residues. CDR1 is MDHEN and CDR2 is SYDVKM in the germline V gene. V was pared by 1 base and J by 0 bases, with 12 bases between. The CDR3 spells CASSLFGVDYQETQYF. As DNA, the CDR3 is TGTGCCAGCAGTTTATTTGGTGTGGATTACCAAGAGACCCAGTACTTC.

This clone turned up a few times. This chain connects TRBV9 to TRBJ1-3, with 7 bases identical to TRBD1. Germline-derived CDR1 and CDR2 are SGDLS and YYNGEE. V lost 3 bases, J lost 0 bases, and 3 bases stayed unmatched. The CDR3 runs 15 residues. CDR3 residues: CASSGQGNSGNTIYF. Written as DNA, the CDR3 is TGTGCCAGCAGCGGACAGGGTAACTCTGGAAACACCATATATTTT. Looking up the rest from reference TRBV9 and TRBJ1-3 gives the full variable domain: DSGVTQTPKHLITATGQRVTLRCSPRSGDLSVYWYQQSLDQGLQFLIQYYNGEERAKGNILERFSAQQFPDLHSELNLSSLELGDSALYFCASSGQGNSGNTIYFGEGSWLTVV.

The V call is TRBV6-6, the J call TRBJ2-7, with 9 positions matching TRBD1. V lost 5 bases to trimming and J lost 0 bases; unmatched junction nucleotides: 2. There are 14 residues in the CDR3. The germline gives CDR1 MNHNY, CDR2 SVGAGI (reference sequence). The CDR3 reads CASSRTGDSYEQYF. The CDR3, as DNA: TGTGCCAGCAGTCGGACAGGGGACTCCTACGAGCAGTACTTC.

This sequence joins TRBV14 and TRBJ1-6; 9 bases are shared with TRBD1. V gave up 3 bases and J gave up 9 bases; unmatched junction bases: 3. Looked up from germline, CDR1 is SGHDN and CDR2 is FVKESK. This CDR3 spans 14 amino acids. The CDR3 DNA sequence: TGTGCCAGCAGCCAGACAGGGGGTGGTTCACCCCTCCACTTT. This sequence encodes CASSQTGGGSPLHF.

V is TRBV6-6 and J is TRBJ1-2; 8 bases line up with TRBD1. V lost 7 bases, J lost 8 bases, and 9 bases stayed unmatched. The CDR3 totals 13 residues. CDR1 is MNHNY, CDR2 SVGAGI, per germline (reference sequence). The CDR3 nucleotides are TGTGCCAGCAAAGCACAGGGGGTTCGAGGCTACACCTTC. Its translation is CASKAQGVRGYTF.

V gene TRBV7-3 combines with J gene TRBJ1-3, with TRBD1 identical over 8 bases. Germline V lookup: CDR1 SGHTA, CDR2 FQGTGA. The CDR3 is made up of 15 amino acids. V gave up 5 bases and J gave up 4 bases; unmatched junction bases: 7. The CDR3 here is CASSRAGGEGNTIYF. Here the CDR3 DNA reads TGTGCCAGCAGCCGGGCAGGGGGCGAAGGAAACACCATATATTTT. Looking up the rest from reference TRBV7-3 and TRBJ1-3 gives the full variable domain: GAGVSQTPSNKVTEKGKYVELRCDPISGHTALYWYRQSLGQGPEFLIYFQGTGAADDSGLPNDRFFAVRPEGSVSTLKIQRTERGDSAVYLCASSRAGGEGNTIYFGEGSWLTVV.

This rearrangement joins TRBV4-3 to TRBJ2-7; D gene ambiguous. Germline V gene sequence: CDR1 LGHNA, CDR2 YSLEER. The ends were cut back, 0 bases at V and 3 bases at J, with 6 bases in the middle. The CDR3 covers 13 residues. Written as DNA, the CDR3 is TGCGCCAGCAGCCAAGATTACGGCTACGAGCAGTACTTC. This encodes CASSQDYGYEQYF.

The chain combines TRBV6-6 with TRBJ2-1, with D possibly TRBD2 on 6 matching bases. Germline V CDR1 and CDR2: MNHNY, SVGAGI (reference sequence). V was pared by 2 bases and J by 12 bases, with 14 bases between. The CDR3 totals 13 residues. CDR3 loop: CASSYGSGGGQFF. The CDR3 DNA reads as TGTGCCAGCAGTTACGGTTCTGGGGGAGGGCAGTTCTTC.

In the case of this clone: Other DNA sequences from this sample encode an identical CDR3 as well. V gene TRBV20-1 combines with J gene TRBJ2-1, with TRBD2 as a possible D gene (6 bases). The CDR3 is 11 residues long. In germline, CDR1 is DFQATT, CDR2 SNEGSKA (reference sequence). V gave up 5 bases and J gave up 5 bases, with 7 bases separating them. In DNA form, the CDR3 reads TGCAGTGCTCGCGGGAACAATGAGCAGTTCTTC. Protein product: CSARGNNEQFF.

This chain uses TRBV11-2 with TRBJ2-4; 8 bases are a match to TRBD1. V lost 2 bases, J lost 7 bases, and 7 bases stayed unmatched. The germline gives CDR1 SGHAT, CDR2 FQNNGV. This CDR3 comprises 15 residues. DNA for the CDR3: TGTGCCAGCAGCTTACACGGACAGGGCTTGAACATTCAGTACTTC. As protein: CASSLHGQGLNIQYF.

The chain recombines TRBV7-2 with TRBJ2-5; TRBD2 matches 10 bases. The germline CDR1 and CDR2 sequences are SGHTA and FQGNSA. V lost 5 bases to trimming and J lost 10 bases; unmatched junction nucleotides: 13. The CDR3 length is 15 residues. CDR3 DNA sequence: TGTGCCAGCAGCGGGCCGGGACTAGCGTCTTGGAGCCAGTACTTC. Translation: CASSGPGLASWSQYF.

This clone was counted between two and nine times. The chain recombines TRBV5-8 with TRBJ1-2; D unclear. The CDR3 is made up of 12 amino acids. V lost 0 bases and J 7 bases, leaving 7 bases between the germline ends. Germline CDR1 reads SGHTS; CDR2 reads YDEGEE. The CDR3 DNA follows: TGTGCCAGCAGCTTGGACGAAGTTGGCTACACCTTC. This codes for CASSLDEVGYTF.

The V call is TRBV18, the J call TRBJ1-2; maybe TRBD1 (5 bases). The germline V gene encodes CDR1 KGHSH and CDR2 LQKENI. Trimming took 8 bases from V and 5 from J, leaving 15 bases between them. The CDR3 length is 13 residues. The CDR3 DNA sequence: TGTGCCAGCACATCTCAGGGTCAGTATGGCTACACCTTC. It translates to CASTSQGQYGYTF.

The chain couples TRBV2 to TRBJ1-3, with D possibly TRBD1 on 5 matching bases. This CDR3 has 15 amino acids. The V gene's germline CDR1 is SNHLY and CDR2 FYNNEI. V was cut by 4 bases and J by 2 bases, with 12 bases left in between. The CDR3 region is CASSVETVAGNTIYF. The CDR3, as DNA: TGTGCCAGCAGTGTGGAGACAGTTGCTGGAAACACCATATATTTT.

The genes are TRBV12-5 and TRBJ1-6; the D gene is possibly TRBD1 (5 bases). The germline V and J ends were trimmed by 1 base and 8 bases, with 12 bases remaining between them. Germline V CDR1 and CDR2: LGHNT, FRNRAP. This CDR3 is built from 15 residues. The chain's CDR3 is CASGLGREGHSPLHF. The CDR3 nucleotides are TGTGCTAGTGGTTTGGGCAGGGAGGGTCATTCACCCCTCCACTTT.

The chain couples TRBV9 to TRBJ2-5; 9 bases line up with TRBD2. The V segment lost 0 bases and the J segment 0 bases; nucleotides outside the gene matches: 3. The germline CDR1 and CDR2 sequences are SGDLS and YYNGEE. CDR3 size: 16 residues. The CDR3 DNA reads as TGTGCCAGCAGCGTAGGGTCTAGCGGGAACCAAGAGACCCAGTACTTC. This encodes CASSVGSSGNQETQYF.

The CDR3 DNA sequence: TGTGCCAGCAGCGTAGTCGGACAGAACAATGAGCAGTTCTTC. The encoded protein is CASSVVGQNNEQFF. The V gene is TRBV9, the J gene TRBJ2-1; D may be TRBD1 (6 bases). The CDR3 spans 14 residues. Trimming left V 0 bases short and J 5 bases short, with 9 bases between. CDR1 and CDR2 from the germline V gene are SGDLS and YYNGEE.

V is TRBV28 and J is TRBJ1-3; D gene uncertain. This CDR3 comprises 15 residues. The germline CDR1 and CDR2 sequences are MDHEN and SYDVKM. The germline V and J ends were trimmed by 2 bases and 3 bases, with 11 bases remaining between them. The CDR3 DNA reads TGTGCCAGCAGTTTACCCCGAGGGTTTGGAAACACCATATATTTT. As protein: CASSLPRGFGNTIYF.

The chain employs TRBV5-1 and TRBJ2-7, with D maybe TRBD2 (5 bases). The V gene lost 4 bases and the J gene lost 2 bases, with 10 bases spanning the gap. The CDR3 is 13 residues long. Germline V gene data show CDR1 as SGHRS and CDR2 as YFSETQ. The CDR3 loop reads CASSRGSAYEQYF. The CDR3 DNA sequence: TGCGCCAGCAGCCGGGGATCGGCCTACGAGCAGTACTTC.

This clone appeared many times. The chain carries TRBV6-4 and TRBJ1-6, with D unresolved. Germline lookup yields CDR1 MRHNA and CDR2 SNTAGT. The CDR3 totals 13 residues. Trimming took 8 bases from V and 8 from J, leaving 13 bases between them. For the CDR3, the DNA is TGTGCCAGCTCCCGGGAGGGATATTCACCCCTCCACTTT. Protein product: CASSREGYSPLHF.

V is TRBV5-6 and J is TRBJ2-3; 9 bases are shared with TRBD1. The length of the CDR3 is 15 residues. V was clipped by 7 bases and J by 3 bases; unmatched bases: 9. Germline-derived CDR1 and CDR2 are SGHDT and YYEEEE. CDR3 in amino acids: CASGNRDRVTDTQYF. The CDR3 region has the DNA TGTGCCAGCGGCAACCGGGACAGGGTAACAGATACGCAGTATTTT.

The chain combines TRBV5-8 with TRBJ2-7, with a possible D match to TRBD1 (6 bases). Germline values: CDR1 SGHTS, CDR2 YDEGEE. The CDR3 spans 15 residues. The V end was cut by 3 bases, the J end by 7 bases, with 20 bases between. CDR3 amino acids: CASSSGRRGSEEQYF. The CDR3 nucleotides read TGTGCCAGCAGCTCTGGGCGTAGGGGGTCGGAGGAGCAGTACTTC.

The chain uses TRBV7-2 and TRBJ2-5, with D uncertain. V lost 8 bases and J lost 0, with 10 bases in between. Germline CDR1 reads SGHTA; CDR2 reads FQGNSA. The CDR3 covers 13 residues. The CDR3, as DNA: TGTGCCAGCCTGAGCATGAACCAAGAGACCCAGTACTTC. This sequence encodes CASLSMNQETQYF.

With regard to this clone: The sample holds other DNA sequences that translate to the same CDR3. The rearrangement links TRBV30 to TRBJ2-7, with a possible D match to TRBD2 (5 bases). Per germline, CDR1 GTSNPN and CDR2 SVGIG (reference sequence). The V gene lost 3 bases and the J gene lost 4 bases, with 13 bases spanning the gap. The length of the CDR3 is 13 residues. CDR3 in DNA: TGTGCCTGGAGGGGCAGCGGTCCTTACGAGCAGTACTTC. Its protein product is CAWRGSGPYEQYF.

The rearrangement joins TRBV6-4 to TRBJ2-3, with 11 bases aligning to TRBD2. The CDR3 is 14 residues long. V was pared by 8 bases and J by 5 bases, with 6 bases of the junction left unmatched. Germline V gene data show CDR1 as MRHNA and CDR2 as SNTAGT. The CDR3 here is CASRTSGSGDTQYF. In nucleotides, the CDR3 is TGTGCCAGCCGCACTAGCGGGAGCGGAGATACGCAGTATTTT.